Listed here are 27 T cell receptor beta chains from one sample, sequenced in a study of T cell repertoires in cytomegalovirus infection. TCRdb used MiXCR to reprocess the reads, holding one entry per CDR3 protein. The sample has nearly 700,000 distinct CDR3 sequences; around 30% are singletons. Antigens of these TCRs are unknown. Material: cultured PBMCs, obtained from culture after CMV antigen stimulation. The receptors come from a human donor in good health (CMV status not recorded). Some clones in this sample may be carry-over from other donors' samples.

The chain links TRBV20-1 to TRBJ2-5; unclear D gene. CDR1 DFQATT and CDR2 SNEGSKA come from the germline V gene (reference sequence). CDR3 size: 13 residues. V was cut by 3 bases and J by 1 base, with 9 bases left in between. The chain's CDR3 is CSARIPLQETQYF. The CDR3 coding sequence is TGCAGTGCTAGGATCCCCCTCCAAGAGACCCAGTACTTC.

This clonotype has only a few counts. In nucleotides, the CDR3 is TGTGCCAGTAGTATAACCCCCTACTGGCCCGGCGGGGACACTGAAGCTTTCTTT. Residues: CASSITPYWPGGDTEAFF. The J gene is TRBJ1-1, the V gene TRBV19; D gene uncertain. Trimming took 2 bases from V and 3 from J, leaving 22 bases between them. Looked up from germline, CDR1 is LNHDA and CDR2 is SQIVND (reference sequence). This CDR3 contains 18 residues. Combining the CDR3 with reference TRBV19 and TRBJ1-1 gives the whole variable domain DGGITQSPKYLFRKEGQNVTLSCEQNLNHDAMYWYRQDPGQGLRLIYYSQIVNDFQKGDIAEGYSVSREKKESFPLTVTSAQKNPTAFYLCASSITPYWPGGDTEAFFGQGTRLTVV.

This chain joins TRBV19 and TRBJ1-5; the D gene is possibly TRBD1 (6 bases). V was shortened by 5 bases and J by 0 bases, with 11 bases between the two germline ends. Germline V lookup: CDR1 LNHDA, CDR2 SQIVND (reference sequence). The CDR3 contains 15 residues. Written as DNA, the CDR3 is TGTGCCAGTAGTGGGGGACACTATAGCAATCAGCCCCAGCATTTT. Protein sequence: CASSGGHYSNQPQHF.

The J gene is TRBJ2-7, the V gene TRBV6-6; D is perhaps TRBD2 (6 bases). Deletions cut 5 bases from V and 3 bases from J, with 17 bases between. Looked up from germline, CDR1 is MNHNY and CDR2 is SVGAGI (reference sequence). CDR3 length equals 15 residues. The chain's CDR3 is CASSIQWDSIYEQYF. CDR3 nucleotide sequence: TGTGCCAGCAGTATACAGTGGGACTCGATCTACGAGCAGTACTTC.

A few counts support this clonotype. The chain combines TRBV27 with TRBJ1-5; 10 bases fit TRBD1. After removal of 6 bases from V and 6 bases from J, the junction contained 5 bases not matched to a gene. Germline values: CDR1 MNHEY, CDR2 SMNVEV (reference sequence). This CDR3 is 14 amino acids long. Here the CDR3 reads CASSPDRGGQPQHF. DNA of the CDR3: TGTGCCAGCAGCCCGGACAGGGGGGGTCAGCCCCAGCATTTT.

Many counts were recorded for this clonotype. The rearrangement joins TRBV7-2 to TRBJ2-7, with D possibly TRBD2 on 5 matching bases. Trimming took off 1 base at V and 5 bases at J, with 12 bases between the two ends. The CDR3 loop spans 14 amino acids. In germline, CDR1 is SGHTA, CDR2 FQGNSA. The CDR3 DNA sequence: TGTGCCAGCAGCTTAGATCGGGATGTCCACGAGCAGTACTTC. Protein sequence: CASSLDRDVHEQYF.

The rearrangement uses TRBV7-2 and TRBJ2-4; 7 bases fit TRBD1. Germline CDR1 is SGHTA and CDR2 is FQGNSA. V trimming: 3 bases; J trimming: 5 bases; junction bases outside the gene matches: 7. This CDR3 is built from 15 residues. In DNA, the CDR3 is TGTGCCAGCAGCTTCCGTCGACAGGGAGAAAACATTCAGTACTTC. This codes for CASSFRRQGENIQYF.

This clonotype has just a few counts. V is TRBV10-3 and J is TRBJ2-1, with 7 positions matching TRBD1. Germline V gene data show CDR1 as ENHRY and CDR2 as SYGVKD. V was pared by 9 bases and J by 4 bases, with 12 bases of the junction left unmatched. This CDR3 is 15 amino acids long. CDR3 in DNA: TGTGCCATTCGGGACCCTCCGGGACAGTACAATGAGCAGTTCTTC. Translated, it gives CAIRDPPGQYNEQFF.

A few counts support this clonotype. The chain is built from TRBV11-2 and TRBJ2-2, with 11 nucleotides matching TRBD2. Germline-derived CDR1 and CDR2 are SGHAT and FQNNGV. J was trimmed by 4 bases and V by 3 bases; bases with no gene match: 4. The CDR3 consists of 16 residues. The CDR3 sequence is CASSFSGRAGTGELFF. CDR3 bases: TGTGCCAGCAGCTTTAGCGGGAGGGCGGGCACCGGGGAGCTGTTTTTT.

The table lists this clonotype with many counts. This sequence joins TRBV7-8 and TRBJ1-1, with D possibly matching TRBD1 (6 bases). CDR1 and CDR2 (germline): SGHVS, FQNEAQ. V lost 5 bases and J 2 bases, leaving 12 bases between the germline ends. The CDR3 has 14 residues. The CDR3 region is CASSPGTSNTEAFF. The CDR3 DNA follows: TGTGCCAGCAGCCCCGGGACATCAAACACTGAAGCTTTCTTT.

This clonotype has just a few counts. This sequence joins TRBV25-1 and TRBJ1-1; D gene ambiguous. This CDR3 region has 14 residues. Trimming took 8 bases from V and 1 from J, leaving 14 bases between them. CDR1 is MGHDK, CDR2 SYGVNS, per germline. DNA of the CDR3: TGTGCCAGCCGCCCCCAGGCGGGGAACACTGAAGCTTTCTTT. It translates to CASRPQAGNTEAFF.

This clonotype was recorded a few times. The chain couples TRBV6-1 to TRBJ2-7; D gene uncertain. Germline loops: CDR1 MNHNS, CDR2 SASEGT. CDR3 length: 12 amino acids. Trimming stripped 1 base from V and 7 bases from J, with 8 bases between. The CDR3 nucleotides are TGTGCCAGCAGTGAAGTAGGTGGAGAGCAGTACTTC. Its translation: CASSEVGGEQYF.

The genes are TRBV20-1 and TRBJ2-1, with D hard to call. CDR3 length equals 12 residues. Per the germline V gene, CDR1 is DFQATT and CDR2 is SNEGSKA (reference sequence). The V and J ends lost 3 bases and 9 bases respectively, with 12 bases between them. The CDR3 protein is CSASGQASEQFF. In nucleotides, the CDR3 is TGCAGTGCTAGCGGGCAGGCGAGTGAGCAGTTCTTC.

The V call is TRBV20-1, the J call TRBJ1-1, with D hard to call. The CDR3 is made up of 13 amino acids. V was clipped by 5 bases and J by 0 bases, with 10 bases between them. The V gene's germline CDR1 is DFQATT and CDR2 SNEGSKA (reference sequence). CDR3 amino acids: CSADTQVNTEAFF. CDR3 DNA sequence: TGCAGTGCTGACACCCAGGTGAACACTGAAGCTTTCTTT.

The chain recombines TRBV7-2 with TRBJ2-7, with 10 bases lining up with TRBD2. The germline V gene has CDR1 SGHTA and CDR2 FQGNSA. There are 18 residues in the CDR3. V was pared by 0 bases and J by 5 bases, with 13 bases of the junction left unmatched. The chain's CDR3 is CASSLAGPSGSTLDEQYF. The CDR3 bases are TGTGCCAGCAGCTTAGCGGGTCCTAGCGGGAGTACTCTCGACGAGCAGTACTTC.

The chain couples TRBV20-1 to TRBJ2-7; 7 nucleotides match TRBD1. Germline-derived CDR1 and CDR2 are DFQATT and SNEGSKA (reference sequence). V was clipped by 0 bases and J by 1 base; unmatched bases: 9. This CDR3 is 16 amino acids long. In DNA form, the CDR3 reads TGCAGTGCTAGAGACCGCCGCACAGGGGATTCCTACGAGCAGTACTTC. It encodes CSARDRRTGDSYEQYF.

This clonotype has more than one count but fewer than ten. The genes are TRBV7-8 and TRBJ1-2; 8 bases are shared with TRBD1. V gave up 3 bases and J gave up 5 bases; unmatched junction bases: 5. The germline gives CDR1 SGHVS, CDR2 FQNEAQ. CDR3 size: 14 residues. The CDR3 is CASSLDREGYGYTF. CDR3 bases: TGTGCCAGCAGCTTGGACAGGGAGGGATATGGCTACACCTTC.

The chain uses TRBV6-9 and TRBJ2-5, with D unclear. V was cut by 4 bases and J by 3 bases, with 18 bases left in between. This CDR3 has 16 amino acids. CDR1 and CDR2 (germline): MNHGY, SVAAGI. CDR3 DNA sequence: TGTGCCAGCAGTTCCGGTGGTGGATTCCGTGAAGAGACCCAGTACTTC. Translated: CASSSGGGFREETQYF.

The gene calls are TRBV7-9 and TRBJ1-4; perhaps TRBD1 as D (6 bases). The V end lost 4 bases, the J end lost 7 bases, and 16 bases lay between the germline ends. CDR3 size: 15 residues. Germline CDR1 and CDR2: SEHNR and FQNEAQ (reference sequence). CDR3 DNA sequence: TGTGCCAGCAGCTCGAGGGACACGGTCCGTGAAAAACTGTTTTTT. Amino acids: CASSSRDTVREKLFF. Looking up the rest from reference TRBV7-9 and TRBJ1-4 gives the full variable domain: DTGVSQNPRHKITKRGQNVTFRCDPISEHNRLYWYRQTLGQGPEFLTYFQNEAQLEKSRLLSDRFSAERPKGSFSTLEIQRTEQGDSAMYLCASSSRDTVREKLFFGSGTQLSVL.

V is TRBV7-6 and J is TRBJ2-5, with TRBD2 as a possible D gene (6 bases). The CDR3 covers 14 residues. V was trimmed by 4 bases and J by 7 bases, leaving 16 bases between them. Per germline, CDR1 SGHVS and CDR2 FNYEAQ. Written as DNA, the CDR3 is TGTGCCAGCAGCTCCTCTGCCCGGAGGGGGACCCAGTACTTC. It specifies CASSSSARRGTQYF.

This clonotype was counted between two and nine times. The J gene is TRBJ1-4, the V gene TRBV5-4, with a possible D match to TRBD1 (5 bases). Trimming took 4 bases from V and 3 from J, leaving 16 bases between them. This CDR3 is built from 16 residues. Germline loops: CDR1 SGHNT, CDR2 YYREEE (reference sequence). The CDR3 sequence is CASSPTTGPPNEKLFF. The DNA of the CDR3 is TGTGCCAGCAGCCCAACTACAGGTCCTCCTAATGAAAAACTGTTTTTT. Supplemented by reference TRBV5-4 and TRBJ1-4, the full variable domain reads ETGVTQSPTHLIKTRGQQVTLRCSSQSGHNTVSWYQQALGQGPQFIFQYYREEENGRGNFPPRFSGLQFPNYSSELNVNALELDDSALYLCASSPTTGPPNEKLFFGSGTQLSVL.

The CDR3: CASSQDQTGTPSYEQYF. The DNA for the CDR3 is TGTGCCAGCAGCCAAGATCAAACCGGGACTCCCTCCTACGAGCAGTACTTC. The J gene is TRBJ2-7, the V gene TRBV4-2; D is possibly TRBD2 (6 bases). This CDR3 region has 17 residues. Germline-derived CDR1 and CDR2 are LGHNA and YNFKEQ. Between the trimmed V and J ends, which lost 0 bases and 0 bases, there was a span of 15 bases.

V usage is TRBV12-3 or TRBV12-4 and J usage is TRBJ1-5; no clear D. The CDR3 has 14 residues. Trimming left V 5 bases short and J 0 bases short, with 8 bases between. This CDR3 reads CASSLRYSNQPQHF. CDR3 DNA sequence: TGTGCCAGCAGTCTACGGTATAGCAATCAGCCCCAGCATTTT.

The genes are TRBV12-3 or TRBV12-4 and TRBJ1-5; 8 bases agree with TRBD1. Losses at the gene ends were 6 bases for V and 4 bases for J; bases not matched to a gene: 14. The CDR3 is 17 residues long. The CDR3 coding sequence is TGTGCCAGCAGCCGAACCTTAGACAGGGGTTGGAATCAGCCCCAGCATTTT. Translated: CASSRTLDRGWNQPQHF.

This clonotype was seen more than once but under ten times. The chain recombines TRBV6-6 with TRBJ2-7; 10 nucleotides align to TRBD1. Per germline, CDR1 MNHNY and CDR2 SVGAGI (reference sequence). The CDR3 has 14 amino acids. J lost 5 bases, V lost 6 bases, and 7 bases had no gene match. The CDR3 spells CASRTGGRIHEQYF. CDR3 coding DNA: TGTGCCAGCAGGACAGGGGGCCGCATTCACGAGCAGTACTTC.

The V and J genes are TRBV4-2 and TRBJ2-5; D not certain. The germline CDR1 and CDR2 sequences are LGHNA and YNFKEQ. The length of the CDR3 is 14 residues. The germline V and J ends were trimmed by 0 bases and 1 base, with 6 bases remaining between them. The CDR3 coding sequence is TGTGCCAGCAGCCAAGATTGGGGCCAAGAGACCCAGTACTTC. The encoded protein is CASSQDWGQETQYF.

At least ten counts were recorded for this clonotype. DNA for the CDR3: TGTGCCAGCAGCTTTGACAGGGAGGGTTACACCTTC. Its translation is CASSFDREGYTF. The chain uses TRBV7-2 and TRBJ1-2, with 7 bases identical to TRBD1. Germline CDR1 reads SGHTA; CDR2 reads FQGNSA. CDR3 length: 12 amino acids. The V and J ends lost 3 bases and 11 bases, in that order; junction bases with no gene match: 6.